This TCR beta chain was identified in a study of chemoradiotherapy in HPV16-positive cancers. Study outcomes and limitations: Candidate HPV-specific clones and E7-related TCR motifs grew in tumor during treatment. The functional HPV-specific definition rests on just a couple of HPV16-positive patients. For HPV16-positive patients, expanding HPV-responsive T cells associated with longer recurrence-free survival.

The V gene's germline CDR1 is SNHLY and CDR2 FYNNEI. CDR3 length: 12 amino acids. The V gene lost 5 bases and the J gene lost 5 bases, with 8 bases spanning the gap. This clone was detected only a few times. Its specificity is unknown. Repeated repertoire sampling spanned the course of chemoradiotherapy. Only in-frame clones appear in the TCRdb table, and some are missing; sequencing was by immunoSEQ multiplex PCR. Seen here are approximately 20,000 clones, over 85% observed once, and the top ten hold approximately 5.8%. The V and J genes are TRBV2 and TRBJ2-3; D is unclear. The material was blood, obtained from a patient who underwent chemoradiotherapy. The sequence derives from a human donor with HPV-associated anogenital cancer. In DNA, the CDR3 is TGTGCCAGCAGTCGGCCCCGAGATACGCAGTATTTT. It specifies CASSRPRDTQYF.